This T cell receptor beta chain was documented in a study of shared clonotypes between healthy human individuals. Study information: The donor group consisted of a couple of women and a few men, aged 18 to 49. A donor's plate count was three for CD4 naive and three for CD4 memory; CD8 naive had two and CD8 memory one.

The naive CD8 population came from CD45RO-negative cells selected for CCR7, without terminally differentiated effector memory CD45RA+ cells. The study's findings and limits: In a few donors, roughly 5.2% of naive CD4 clonotypes appeared in common.

Details on this clone: Its antigen is currently unknown.

Sorted subsets were amplified in replicate PCRs using 150 to 250 ng DNA, tens of thousands of T cell genomes. The table came from immunoSEQ multiplex PCR; TCRdb's copy has only in-frame clones and leaves some out. Of more than 2 million clones in the sample, 93% were seen once. Sequencing was carried out using naive CD8+ T cells from PBMCs. The sequence was obtained from a man between 18 and 29 years old in good health. Some clones in this sample may be carry-over from other donors' samples.

In nucleotides, the CDR3 is TGCGCCAGCAGTGATCCCGAGACAGGCGGGACTGAAGCTTTCTTT. Residues: CASSDPETGGTEAFF. The chain is built from TRBV10-2 and TRBJ1-1; D may be TRBD1 (6 bases). The V and J ends lost 3 bases and 5 bases respectively, with 16 bases between them. CDR1 and CDR2 from the germline V gene are WSHSY and SAAADI. The CDR3 sequence is 15 residues long.